These T cell receptor beta chains were read from a single sample in a study of blood T cell repertoires in COVID-19. Profiled with immunoSEQ multiplex PCR; TCRdb holds only in-frame clones, not every one. The sample lists 190,000 or so clones, about 84% occurring once. Sequenced sample: PBMCs or T cells enriched from blood (not recorded which). The receptors were gathered from a woman under 40 who had recovered from COVID-19. Both conserved end residues are trimmed from each CDR3.

v_gene	j_gene	CDR3aa
TRBV7-8	TRBJ2-7	ASSLGPLAGADEQY
TRBV4-1	TRBJ2-3	ASSQEGTSGMAEY
TRBV27	TRBJ2-7	ASSLSGGTEQY
TRBV6-2/TRBV6-3	TRBJ2-7	ASSYSRQRTSYEQY
TRBV19	TRBJ2-3	ASSIKGGLPDTQY
TRBV11-3	TRBJ2-1	ASSLRQGRSNEQF
TRBV6-2/TRBV6-3	TRBJ2-1	ASSRGGGTGVFYNEQF
TRBV5-1	TRBJ2-5	ASSLGLTGDQETQY
TRBV6-5	TRBJ1-5	ASKRQGEQPQH
TRBV11-2	TRBJ2-5	ASSAFSVPSD
TRBV5-1	TRBJ2-1	ASSLAPAGMSASEQF
TRBV18	TRBJ2-5	ASSPPETQETQY
TRBV6-4	TRBJ2-2	ASTPVGGTGELF
TRBV12-3/TRBV12-4	TRBJ1-1	ASRNVDRVEAF
TRBV30	TRBJ2-2	AWRSDRERPGELF
TRBV3-1/TRBV3-2	TRBJ2-7	ASSQRYGRDVEQY
TRBV24-1	TRBJ1-2	ATSDARIYGYT
TRBV7-3	TRBJ2-2	ASSLMLGLANTGELF
TRBV3-1/TRBV3-2	TRBJ2-1	ASSLTGPPVLQF
TRBV5-1	TRBJ2-7	ASSPGGLSYEQY
TRBV19	TRBJ2-2	ASSRDRPTGELF
TRBV9	TRBJ2-7	ASSPGFYEQY
TRBV7-9	TRBJ2-3	ASTRTSGFTDTQY
TRBV12-3/TRBV12-4	TRBJ1-2	ASWTANYGYT
TRBV10-3	TRBJ2-3	AISEAGGSTDTQY
TRBV29-1	TRBJ1-2	SVGRRGARDGYT
TRBV5-1	TRBJ2-2	ASSFGTPRVPGELF
TRBV27	TRBJ2-7	ASSSGSFREQY
TRBV14	TRBJ2-2	ASSLLEVAGELF
TRBV6-6	TRBJ2-2	ASRGAEGTMTGELF
TRBV18	TRBJ1-2	ASSPRQHYGYT
TRBV7-2	TRBJ2-7	ASSLRAPTSDEQY
TRBV18	TRBJ1-1	ASSEELAREAF
TRBV12-3/TRBV12-4	TRBJ1-1	ASSFSGAEAF
TRBV4-2	TRBJ1-1	ASSLQTGGARTEAF
TRBV25-1	TRBJ1-2	ASSGGGIYGYT
TRBV28	TRBJ1-2	ASSLTGNYGYT
TRBV28	TRBJ2-3	ASIPGQVGDTQY
TRBV30	TRBJ2-7	AWSGAPGLYEQY
TRBV3-1/TRBV3-2	TRBJ2-1	ASSQGRAAALLLNEQF
TRBV6-5	TRBJ1-3	ATASGNTIY
TRBV30	TRBJ2-5	AWSVATSGRSETQY
TRBV9	TRBJ2-2	ASSASGRSPAGELF
TRBV19	TRBJ2-3	ASSILAGGPADTQY
TRBV29-1	TRBJ2-1	STNGQGSSYNEQF
TRBV2	TRBJ2-3	ASSRLAGSLTYTQY
TRBV15	TRBJ1-2	ATSRDVGALYGYT
TRBV25-1	TRBJ2-7	ASSSDSYEQY
TRBV5-4	TRBJ2-3	ASSSRLAGYTDTQY
TRBV27	TRBJ1-5	ASSPIMAGGNQPQH
TRBV25-1	TRBJ2-1	ASDSGLAGYEQF
TRBV5-8	TRBJ2-1	ASSFRGSGRTYNEQF
TRBV5-6	TRBJ1-6	ASSLKGQGRSPLH
TRBV5-1	TRBJ2-1	ASSEGLASNEQF
TRBV6-5	TRBJ2-7	ASSYSTGGRIYEQY
TRBV25-1	TRBJ2-7	ASSQAGERYEQY
TRBV21-1	TRBJ1-5	ASSARQGRSNQPQH
TRBV6-2/TRBV6-3	TRBJ1-2	ASSPGQGAGYT
TRBV6-1	TRBJ2-7	ASSDLGIGYEQY
TRBV24-1	TRBJ2-1	ATSDPQQGNEQF